These 20 T cell receptor beta chains came from one sample sequenced in a study of T cells in Graves' hyperthyroidism and ophthalmopathy. RNA transcripts gave rise to amplified TCR beta CDR3 regions. TCR CDR3 regions were first amplified by RT-PCR with HTBI primers. TCRdb redid the calling of the multiplex PCR reads with MiXCR, one entry per CDR3 protein. The table has hundreds of thousands of distinct CDR3 sequences, roughly 15% seen once. Sequencing was done on a sample of blood. The receptors come from a woman aged 18-29 years with Graves' ophthalmopathy.

The chain recombines TRBV9 with TRBJ2-2; TRBD1 agrees at 10 bases. With 0 bases clipped from V and 6 bases from J, the junction kept 5 bases outside the gene matches. This CDR3 comprises 16 residues. Germline V gene sequence: CDR1 SGDLS, CDR2 YYNGEE. The CDR3 coding sequence is TGTGCCAGCAGCGTAGGAGGACAGGGGGGCCCCGGGGAGCTGTTTTTT. Translation gives CASSVGGQGGPGELFF. Together with reference TRBV9 and TRBJ2-2, the CDR3 gives the full variable domain: DSGVTQTPKHLITATGQRVTLRCSPRSGDLSVYWYQQSLDQGLQFLIQYYNGEERAKGNILERFSAQQFPDLHSELNLSSLELGDSALYFCASSVGGQGGPGELFFGEGSRLTVL.

There are a few counts of this clonotype. The J gene is TRBJ1-2, the V gene TRBV29-1, with 7 positions matching TRBD1. The CDR3 loop spans 14 amino acids. Germline values: CDR1 SQVTM, CDR2 ANQGSEA. V trimming: 6 bases; J trimming: 3 bases; junction bases outside the gene matches: 10. This CDR3 reads CSVDGTALDYGYTF. CDR3 nucleotide sequence: TGCAGCGTCGACGGGACAGCCCTGGACTATGGCTACACCTTC.

This clonotype was observed a handful of times. V usage is TRBV7-2 and J usage is TRBJ1-5, with unresolved D. CDR3 size: 15 residues. The V end was cut by 0 bases, the J end by 3 bases, with 9 bases between. Germline V gene lookup returns CDR1 SGHTA and CDR2 FQGNSA. The CDR3 protein is CASSLANRPNQPQHF. The CDR3 DNA follows: TGTGCCAGCAGCTTAGCGAACAGACCCAATCAGCCCCAGCATTTT.

CDR3 coding DNA: TGTGCCTGGCGCCCCACGGCGGGAGGAGCTCCTACCTCCTACAATGAGCAGTTCTTC. Amino acid sequence: CAWRPTAGGAPTSYNEQFF. The gene calls are TRBV30 and TRBJ2-1, with 8 bases lining up with TRBD2. The CDR3 sequence is 19 residues long. Germline V gives CDR1 GTSNPN, CDR2 SVGIG (reference sequence). V lost 5 bases, J lost 0 bases, and 18 bases stayed unmatched. Full variable domain (remainder filled in from reference TRBV30 and TRBJ2-1): SQTIHQWPATLVQPVGSPLSLECTVEGTSNPNLYWYRQAAGRGLQLLFYSVGIGQISSEVPQNLSASRPQDRQFILSSKKLLLSDSGFYLCAWRPTAGGAPTSYNEQFFGPGTRLTVL.

This clonotype was seen more than once but under ten times. The chain carries TRBV12-3 or TRBV12-4 and TRBJ2-3, with D perhaps matching TRBD2 (5 bases). V was cut by 6 bases and J by 8 bases, with 21 bases left in between. The CDR3 spans 15 residues. In DNA form, the CDR3 reads TGTGCCAGCAGCACATCCGGGAACAAAGGACTTACGCAGTATTTT. This translates into CASSTSGNKGLTQYF.

The table lists this clonotype with many counts. The chain carries TRBV30 and TRBJ1-2, with 8 bases matching TRBD1. The CDR3 covers 14 residues. Germline V gene lookup returns CDR1 GTSNPN and CDR2 SVGIG (reference sequence). V trimming: 0 bases; J trimming: 5 bases; junction bases outside the gene matches: 5. CDR3 sequence: CAWSVPTGAYGYTF. The CDR3 DNA follows: TGTGCCTGGAGTGTACCGACAGGGGCTTATGGCTACACCTTC.

This clonotype was seen many times. This chain connects TRBV2 to TRBJ2-1; 9 bases are a match to TRBD2. Per germline, CDR1 SNHLY and CDR2 FYNNEI. V lost 5 bases and J lost 1; bases outside the gene matches: 15. This CDR3 spans 19 amino acids. The CDR3 DNA follows: TGTGCCAGCAGTTGGGTTAGCGGGAGCGAACTTTGGTCCTACAATGAGCAGTTCTTC. It specifies CASSWVSGSELWSYNEQFF.

A note on this clonotype: This may stem from a read error, because a much larger clone lies one nucleotide away. This chain joins TRBV27 and TRBJ2-1; possibly TRBD1 for D (5 bases). V lost 5 bases and J lost 9, with 20 bases in between. The germline gives CDR1 MNHEY, CDR2 SMNVEV (reference sequence). CDR3 size: 15 residues. The CDR3 DNA follows: TGTGCCAGCAGTACTCACTCAGGGTCGAACACTGAGCAGTTCTTC. Translating it yields CASSTHSGSNTEQFF.

A few counts support this clonotype. V gene TRBV3-1 combines with J gene TRBJ2-4, with 14 positions matching TRBD2. Germline V gives CDR1 LGHDT, CDR2 YNNKEL (reference sequence). V dropped 4 bases and J dropped 1; count of bases not matched to a gene: 15. The CDR3 consists of 21 residues. CDR3 residues: CASSLLGGTSGRGSAKNIQYF. For the CDR3, the DNA is TGTGCCAGCAGCCTCCTGGGGGGGACTAGCGGGAGAGGTAGCGCCAAAAACATTCAGTACTTC. Using reference TRBV3-1 and TRBJ2-4 for the parts outside the CDR3, the full variable domain is DTAVSQTPKYLVTQMGNDKSIKCEQNLGHDTMYWYKQDSKKFLKIMFSYNNKELIINETVPNRFSPKSPDKAHLNLHINSLELGDSAVYFCASSLLGGTSGRGSAKNIQYFGAGTRLSVL.

This clonotype was seen repeatedly, ten times or more. The chain links TRBV20-1 to TRBJ1-2; possible D gene TRBD1, 5 bases. The CDR3 sequence is 11 residues long. Germline CDR1 DFQATT, CDR2 SNEGSKA (reference sequence). The CDR3 spells CSLRGSYGYTF. CDR3 bases: TGCAGCCTACGGGGGTCCTATGGCTACACCTTC.

The table lists this clonotype with many counts. The genes are TRBV28 and TRBJ2-7; no clear D gene. V was cut by 6 bases and J by 2 bases, with 8 bases left in between. Germline V gene data show CDR1 as MDHEN and CDR2 as SYDVKM. The CDR3 extends over 12 amino acids. CDR3 in DNA: TGTGCCAGCAGCTCCGGAACCTACGAGCAGTACTTC. It yields the protein CASSSGTYEQYF.

V gene TRBV3-1 combines with J gene TRBJ2-5, with D possibly matching TRBD1 (6 bases). Germline CDR1 reads LGHDT; CDR2 reads YNNKEL (reference sequence). Between the trimmed V and J ends, which lost 1 base and 2 bases, there was a span of 20 bases. The CDR3 runs to 18 residues. DNA for the CDR3: TGTGCCAGCAGCCAAGTCCCAACTGGGACCACAGGGCAAGAGACCCAGTACTTC. This translates into CASSQVPTGTTGQETQYF.

CDR3 amino acids: CASSFTAIAKNIQYF. CDR3 nucleotide sequence: TGTGCCAGCAGTTTTACGGCGATAGCCAAAAACATTCAGTACTTC. The rearrangement uses TRBV27 and TRBJ2-4; D not certain. The CDR3 runs to 15 residues. The germline V gene encodes CDR1 MNHEY and CDR2 SMNVEV (reference sequence). Between the trimmed V and J ends, which lost 3 bases and 0 bases, there was a span of 9 bases.

The chain is built from TRBV19 and TRBJ1-2; 7 bases align to TRBD1. CDR3 size: 14 residues. The junction had 11 bases not matched to a gene; V was cut back by 5 bases and J by 8 bases. Germline V lookup: CDR1 LNHDA, CDR2 SQIVND (reference sequence). DNA of the CDR3: TGTGCCAGTAGTTCGACAGGGCCCATCGAGGGCTACACCTTC. It encodes CASSSTGPIEGYTF.

The sample holds a few counts of this clonotype. CDR3 bases: TGTGCCAGCAGCCTTTCAGTACAGGCAACTAATGAAAAACTGTTTTTT. It is translated as CASSLSVQATNEKLFF. The chain employs TRBV7-2 and TRBJ1-4; perhaps TRBD1 as D (5 bases). CDR3 length equals 16 residues. V shed 5 bases and J shed 0 bases, with 13 bases lying between them. Germline V gene data show CDR1 as SGHTA and CDR2 as FQGNSA.

The CDR3 here is CASSPRTGTLNTEAFF. As DNA, the CDR3 is TGTGCCAGCAGCCCACGGACAGGGACATTGAACACTGAAGCTTTCTTT. The chain employs TRBV11-2 and TRBJ1-1, with 8 bases matching TRBD1. Germline trimming cut 5 bases from V and 0 bases from J; bases unmatched to any gene: 8. In germline, CDR1 is SGHAT, CDR2 FQNNGV. CDR3 length: 16 amino acids.

This clonotype was counted at least ten times. V usage is TRBV2 and J usage is TRBJ2-1, with D perhaps given as TRBD1 or TRBD2 (5 bases each). The ends were cut back, 8 bases at V and 0 bases at J, with 11 bases in the middle. The CDR3 consists of 14 residues. CDR1 is SNHLY and CDR2 is FYNNEI in the germline V gene. CDR3 in amino acids: CASWGSSSYNEQFF. Here the CDR3 DNA reads TGTGCCAGCTGGGGGTCGAGCTCCTACAATGAGCAGTTCTTC.

In its sample, this clonotype was seen many times. The gene calls are TRBV24-1 and TRBJ2-5, with no clear D. With 4 bases removed from V and 0 bases from J, the gap between germline ends came to 11 bases. CDR1 and CDR2 from the germline V gene are KGHDR and SFDVKD. The CDR3 runs to 15 residues. CDR3 in amino acids: CATSDSGRNQETQYF. In nucleotides, the CDR3 is TGTGCCACCAGTGACAGTGGACGGAACCAAGAGACCCAGTACTTC.

The chain has TRBV28 and TRBJ2-6; no clear D. The CDR3 consists of 17 residues. CDR1 and CDR2 from the germline V gene are MDHEN and SYDVKM. V lost 2 bases and J 0 bases, leaving 11 bases between the germline ends. As DNA, the CDR3 is TGTGCCAGCAGTTTAACGGAAGGGTTCTCTGGGGCCAACGTCCTGACTTTC. It codes for CASSLTEGFSGANVLTF.

This clonotype occurred once. One junction end disagrees with the germline gene, perhaps due to a read error. The gene calls are TRBV4-1 and TRBJ1-1; a possible D gene is TRBD1 (6 bases). CDR1 and CDR2 from the germline V gene are MGHRA and YSYEKL. This CDR3 is built from 15 residues. This CDR3 is CASSQEYRATTEALF. For the CDR3, the DNA is TGCGCCAGCAGCCAAGAGTACAGGGCAACAACTGAAGCTCTCTTT.